This T cell receptor beta chain was sequenced for a study of blood T cell repertoires in COVID-19 (dated by TCRdb to about 2020). Concerning the study at large: Samples from collaborators originated in the United States, Italy and Spain and spanned both the acute and convalescent phases of COVID-19. The prospective study material was composed of cDNA or gDNA derived from T cells, B-cell-depleted T cells, or PBMCs. The dataset comprised deeply sampled blood TCRbeta repertoires from subjects exposed to, actively infected with, or recovered from COVID-19. The repertoires were released in a freely available public database intended as a resource for research on the immune response to SARS-CoV-2. Samples were obtained from the ongoing ImmuneRACE study (first 160 participants) and from about 1,300 subjects provided by 6 global collaborators. Sample metadata almost always included a de-identified subject ID, COVID-19 status, age in years and sex. HLA class I and class II types, where available, came from metadata supplied by the sample provider rather than from assay-based typing.

In Seattle, one collaborating source enrolled patients while the infection was active and tracked those patients longitudinally over the course of disease. Each collaborating institution followed its own protocols to collect whole blood in K2EDTA tubes. For TCRbeta analysis, collaborator samples were shipped as frozen whole blood, as isolated PBMCs, or as DNA extracted from either sample type. This clone is a singleton in its sample. The antigen it recognizes is unknown. No much larger clone exists at a distance of one base, and base qualities are not known. V is clipped by 1 base and J by 10 bases, and the sequence between their germline boundaries is 14 bases long. Taken from cysteine to phenylalanine, the CDR3 has 15 residues. Kept here is only the CDR3 DNA, which spans 45 bases and is read in frame from base 1. The germline V gene supplies CDR1 LGHNA and CDR2 YSLEER. The immunoSEQ Assay, a bias-controlled multiplex PCR, was used to amplify TCRbeta CDR3 regions from genomic DNA. The paper's processing steps were these. The number of nucleated cells in each sample was estimated by amplification of reference gene primers within the assay. To quantify the absolute abundance of each unique TCRbeta CDR3 rearrangement, sequence reads were collapsed and filtered. Productive Simpson clonality was computed per sample as the square root of Simpson's diversity index over productive rearrangements. This immuneACCESS table, as held by TCRdb, lists in-frame sequences with V and J called but not all clones. Of the missing ones, under half trace to an unresolved V gene in checked studies; the others have no known cause. V, J and clone size were drawn from that table, and D and trimming were deduced from the DNA. The sample includes roughly 320,000 clones, with roughly 89% observed a single time. The ten largest clones add up to 1.5% to 2% of the sample.

Broader findings and caveats from the paper: How much clinical and demographic metadata was included differed by source and by participant, and the metadata was provided uncurated.

This receptor was identified in a woman in her 30s with COVID-19, enrolled during active disease. The sequence links TRBV4-3 to TRBJ1-6; a tentative D call is TRBD1 (5 bases match). Sequencing was performed on peripheral blood. The DNA reads as follows: TGCGCCAGCAGCCAAGCAAACAGGTTAAGATCACCCCTCCACTTT. This sequence encodes CASSQANRLRSPLHF.